This T cell receptor beta chain originates from a study of response to subunit inactivated influenza vaccine. Findings of the study overall: Each seasonal influenza vaccination, the authors suggested, recruits few new T cells.

This clonotype was observed at least ten times. Its specificity is unknown. The CDR3 is 14 amino acids. Trimming cost V 6 bases and J 2 bases, with 15 bases left between them. Per the germline V gene, CDR1 is DFQATT and CDR2 is SNEGSKA (reference sequence). TCRdb reprocessed the RT-PCR reads via MiXCR and lists one record per CDR3 protein. The table includes around 250,000 distinct CDR3 sequences, more than 10% detected once. Sample: non-naive T cells sorted from PBMCs, taken around 15 days before vaccination. The sequence was obtained from a middle-aged man who received an inactivated influenza vaccine. The chain carries TRBV20-1 and TRBJ2-3; D perhaps matches TRBD1 (6 bases). The CDR3 sequence: CSARAGQFTDTQYF. The CDR3 DNA sequence: TGCAGTGCCCGAGCAGGACAGTTCACAGATACGCAGTATTTT.